This record covers a single T cell receptor (beta chain). The source of the sample is a study of blood T cell repertoires in COVID-19. Only in-frame clones appear in the TCRdb table, and some are missing; sequencing was by immunoSEQ multiplex PCR. The repertoire holds fewer than 350,000 clones, with roughly 85% as singletons. The germline gives CDR1 SGHAT, CDR2 FQNNGV. This CDR3 contains 13 residues. V lost 1 base and J 11 bases, leaving 14 bases between the germline ends. The chain employs TRBV11-2 and TRBJ1-1, with D possibly being TRBD1 (5 bases). This TCR came from a human donor in a cohort sampled during active COVID-19. Sequenced input: peripheral blood. CDR3 in amino acids: CASSLAPPGRAFF. CDR3 DNA: TGTGCCAGCAGCTTAGCCCCGCCAGGGCGGGCTTTCTTT.